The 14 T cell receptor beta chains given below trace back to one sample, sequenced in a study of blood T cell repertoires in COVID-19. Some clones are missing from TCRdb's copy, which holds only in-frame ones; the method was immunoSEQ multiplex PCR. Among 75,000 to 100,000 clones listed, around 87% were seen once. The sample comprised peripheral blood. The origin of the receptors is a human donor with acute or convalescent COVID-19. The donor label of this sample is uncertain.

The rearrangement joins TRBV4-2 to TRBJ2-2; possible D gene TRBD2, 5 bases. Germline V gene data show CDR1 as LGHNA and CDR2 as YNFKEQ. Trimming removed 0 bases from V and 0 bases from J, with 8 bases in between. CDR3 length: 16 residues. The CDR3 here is CASSQEGATNTGELFF. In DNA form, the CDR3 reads TGTGCCAGCAGCCAAGAGGGAGCCACGAACACCGGGGAGCTGTTTTTT.

DNA for the CDR3: TGTGCCAGCAGCTCCTTACAGGGGGTAGGCACTGAAGCTTTCTTT. Protein: CASSSLQGVGTEAFF. The rearrangement uses TRBV7-9 and TRBJ1-1; 8 bases fit TRBD1. CDR3 size: 15 residues. Losses at the gene ends were 4 bases for V and 4 bases for J; bases not matched to a gene: 8. CDR1 is SEHNR and CDR2 is FQNEAQ in the germline V gene (reference sequence). The full variable domain, in which reference TRBV7-9 and TRBJ1-1 provide the parts outside the CDR3, is DTGVSQNPRHKITKRGQNVTFRCDPISEHNRLYWYRQTLGQGPEFLTYFQNEAQLEKSRLLSDRFSAERPKGSFSTLEIQRTEQGDSAMYLCASSSLQGVGTEAFFGQGTRLTVV.

The CDR3 DNA is TGTGCCAGTAGTATAACAGCGGGGTCCTACGAGCAGTACTTC. Its protein is CASSITAGSYEQYF. The chain combines TRBV19 with TRBJ2-7; 7 bases fit TRBD2. V was pared by 2 bases and J by 1 base, with 2 bases of the junction left unmatched. CDR3 length: 14 residues. Germline CDR1 and CDR2: LNHDA and SQIVND (reference sequence). The entire variable domain, with the rest obtained from reference TRBV19 and TRBJ2-7, is as follows: DGGITQSPKYLFRKEGQNVTLSCEQNLNHDAMYWYRQDPGQGLRLIYYSQIVNDFQKGDIAEGYSVSREKKESFPLTVTSAQKNPTAFYLCASSITAGSYEQYFGPGTRLTVT.

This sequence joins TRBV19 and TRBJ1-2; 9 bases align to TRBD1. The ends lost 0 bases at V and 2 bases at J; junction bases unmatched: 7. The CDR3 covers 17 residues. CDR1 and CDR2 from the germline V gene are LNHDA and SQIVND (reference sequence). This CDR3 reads CASSIEGQGSANYGYTF. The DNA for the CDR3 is TGTGCCAGTAGTATAGAGGGACAGGGCAGCGCCAACTATGGCTACACCTTC.

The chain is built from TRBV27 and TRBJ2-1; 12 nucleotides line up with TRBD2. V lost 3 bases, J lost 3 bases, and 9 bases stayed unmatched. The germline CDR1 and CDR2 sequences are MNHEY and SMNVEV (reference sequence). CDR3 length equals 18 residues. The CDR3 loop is CASSFWSSGGAGYNEQFF. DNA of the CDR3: TGTGCCAGCAGTTTTTGGTCTAGCGGGGGGGCCGGCTACAATGAGCAGTTCTTC.

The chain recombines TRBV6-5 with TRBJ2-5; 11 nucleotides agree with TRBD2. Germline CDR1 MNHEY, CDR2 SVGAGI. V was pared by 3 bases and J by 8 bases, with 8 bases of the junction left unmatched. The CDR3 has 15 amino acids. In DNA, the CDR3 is TGTGCCAGCAGTTATGGACTAGCGGGTCCGGAAACCCAGTACTTC. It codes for CASSYGLAGPETQYF.

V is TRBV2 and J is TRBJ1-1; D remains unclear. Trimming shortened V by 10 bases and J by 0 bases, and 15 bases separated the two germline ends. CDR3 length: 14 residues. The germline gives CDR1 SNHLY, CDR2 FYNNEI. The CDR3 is CATTSEGMNTEAFF. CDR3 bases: TGTGCCACCACCTCAGAGGGAATGAACACTGAAGCTTTCTTT.

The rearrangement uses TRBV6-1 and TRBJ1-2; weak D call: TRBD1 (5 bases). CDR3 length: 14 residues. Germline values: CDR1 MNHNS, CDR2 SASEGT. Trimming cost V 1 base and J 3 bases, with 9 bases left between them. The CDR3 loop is CASSEDGTYYGYTF. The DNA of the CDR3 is TGTGCCAGCAGTGAAGATGGGACTTACTATGGCTACACCTTC.

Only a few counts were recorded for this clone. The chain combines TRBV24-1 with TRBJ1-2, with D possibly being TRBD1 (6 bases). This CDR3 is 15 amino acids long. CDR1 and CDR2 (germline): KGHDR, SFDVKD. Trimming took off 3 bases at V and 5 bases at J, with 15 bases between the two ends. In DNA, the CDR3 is TGTGCCACCAGTGATCCGAAACAGGGCAGGTATGGCTACACCTTC. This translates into CATSDPKQGRYGYTF.

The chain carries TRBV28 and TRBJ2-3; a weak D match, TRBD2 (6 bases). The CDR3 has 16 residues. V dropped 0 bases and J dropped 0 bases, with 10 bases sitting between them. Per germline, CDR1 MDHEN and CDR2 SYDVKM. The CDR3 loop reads CASSLWSGFSTDTQYF. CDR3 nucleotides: TGTGCCAGCAGTTTATGGAGCGGGTTTAGCACAGATACGCAGTATTTT.

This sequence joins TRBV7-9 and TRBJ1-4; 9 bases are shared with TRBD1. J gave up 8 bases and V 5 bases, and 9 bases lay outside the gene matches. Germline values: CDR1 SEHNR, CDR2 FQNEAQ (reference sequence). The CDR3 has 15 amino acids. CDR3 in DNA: TGTGCCAGCAGCACCCGGACAGGGGCCGACGAAAAACTGTTTTTT. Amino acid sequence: CASSTRTGADEKLFF.

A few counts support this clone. The CDR3 DNA follows: TGTGCCAGCAGAGCAGGCCGAACCCCGGGGCAGCCCCAGCATTTT. Translated, it gives CASRAGRTPGQPQHF. This chain uses TRBV2 with TRBJ1-5; D ambiguous. V lost 6 bases and J lost 7, with 19 bases in between. The CDR3 is 15 amino acids. Germline V CDR1 and CDR2: SNHLY, FYNNEI.

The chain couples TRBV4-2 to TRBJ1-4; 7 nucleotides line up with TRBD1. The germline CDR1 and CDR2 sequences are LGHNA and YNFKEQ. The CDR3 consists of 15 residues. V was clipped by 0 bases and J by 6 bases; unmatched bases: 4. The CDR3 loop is CASSQDEGAYEKLFF. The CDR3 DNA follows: TGTGCCAGCAGCCAAGATGAGGGGGCCTATGAAAAACTGTTTTTT.

CDR3 sequence reads: CATSDPNRGLNTEAFF. CDR3 DNA: TGTGCCACCAGTGACCCGAACAGGGGGCTAAACACTGAAGCTTTCTTT. The chain employs TRBV24-1 and TRBJ1-1, with TRBD1 matching over 9 bases. The ends lost 4 bases at V and 2 bases at J; junction bases unmatched: 7. The CDR3 is made up of 16 amino acids. The germline CDR1 and CDR2 sequences are KGHDR and SFDVKD.